This T cell receptor beta chain was profiled in a study of CD8 T cells in acute hepatitis C reinfection. TCRdb keeps only in-frame clones here, not all; method: immunoSEQ multiplex PCR. The sample has approximately 40,000 clones, approximately 85% seen once. Time point described: naive CD8 control sorted from an acute-time-point sample. Sample: naive CD8+ T cells from PBMCs. The clonotype comes from a woman aged 18-30 years who spontaneously cleared hepatitis C infection.

DNA of the CDR3: TGCGCCAGCAGCCAAGTGTTTGGGGGGAGGGTAAATGAGCAGTTCTTC. Protein sequence: CASSQVFGGRVNEQFF. The chain employs TRBV4-1 and TRBJ2-1; 7 nucleotides align to TRBD2. Germline V gene data show CDR1 as MGHRA and CDR2 as YSYEKL. Unmatched junction bases numbered 10, after V lost 1 base and J lost 7 bases. The CDR3 totals 16 residues.